Listed here are 26 T cell receptor beta chains from one sample, sequenced in a study of cytomegalovirus exposure and HLA in healthy donors. Primers included in the PCR were 60 Vbeta and 13 Jbeta primers. Some clones are missing from TCRdb's copy, which holds only in-frame ones; the method was immunoSEQ multiplex PCR. Of roughly 190,000 clones in the sample, 65% to 85% are singletons; the top ten hold over 1.5%. The source material was PBMCs. Source of these receptors: a woman in her late teens or twenties in good health and CMV-seronegative.

The chain carries TRBV10-3 and TRBJ2-7; no reliable D call. Germline loops: CDR1 ENHRY, CDR2 SYGVKD. This CDR3 comprises 12 residues. V was pared by 0 bases and J by 8 bases, with 8 bases between. The CDR3 bases are TGTGCCATCAGTGAGTCGCAGGCTAAGCAGTACTTC. It translates to CAISESQAKQYF.

The chain uses TRBV5-1 and TRBJ2-2; D is uncertain. Trimming stripped 0 bases from V and 9 bases from J, with 3 bases between. This CDR3 comprises 11 residues. Germline CDR1 SGHRS, CDR2 YFSETQ. The CDR3 region has the DNA TGCGCCAGCAGCTTGGAGCGGGAGCTGTTTTTT. Its protein is CASSLERELFF.

This rearrangement joins TRBV28 to TRBJ1-5; tentative D call: TRBD1 (5 bases). The CDR3 runs 15 residues. The ends were cut back, 6 bases at V and 1 base at J, with 13 bases in the middle. Germline V gene lookup returns CDR1 MDHEN and CDR2 SYDVKM. The CDR3 nucleotides are TGTGCCAGCAGAAGGGGTCCACGGAGCAATCAGCCCCAGCATTTT. As protein: CASRRGPRSNQPQHF.

A few counts support this clone. V gene TRBV9 combines with J gene TRBJ1-3; D might be TRBD1 (6 bases). The CDR3 is 15 residues long. Germline values: CDR1 SGDLS, CDR2 YYNGEE. V was trimmed by 3 bases and J by 4 bases, leaving 14 bases between them. The CDR3 nucleotides are TGTGCCAGCAGCGGCGGGGGCGCAGAAGGAAACACCATATATTTT. This codes for CASSGGGAEGNTIYF.

V gene TRBV15 combines with J gene TRBJ2-6, with D possibly matching TRBD2 (6 bases). This CDR3 comprises 17 residues. V gave up 0 bases and J gave up 1 base, with 10 bases separating them. Germline V gene sequence: CDR1 LNHNV, CDR2 YYDKDF (reference sequence). CDR3 in amino acids: CATSRDPGVSGANVLTF. For the CDR3, the DNA is TGTGCCACCAGCAGAGACCCGGGGGTATCTGGGGCCAACGTCCTGACTTTC.

The rearrangement uses TRBV5-1 and TRBJ2-7; D gene ambiguous. V was clipped by 0 bases and J by 4 bases, with 5 bases between them. Germline V gives CDR1 SGHRS, CDR2 YFSETQ. The CDR3 length is 12 residues. CDR3 coding DNA: TGCGCCAGCAGCTTGGAGAGGTACGAGCAGTACTTC. The encoded protein is CASSLERYEQYF. Together with reference TRBV5-1 and TRBJ2-7, the CDR3 gives the full variable domain: KAGVTQTPRYLIKTRGQQVTLSCSPISGHRSVSWYQQTPGQGLQFLFEYFSETQRNKGNFPGRFSGRQFSNSRSEMNVSTLELGDSALYLCASSLERYEQYFGPGTRLTVT.

Notes on this clone: Germline is not matched at one junction end, which may reflect a read error. This rearrangement joins TRBV5-1 to TRBJ2-2, with 11 bases fitting TRBD2. CDR3 length: 17 residues. CDR1 and CDR2 (germline): SGHRS, YFSETQ. The CDR3 reads CASSLGLTSGAGGELLF. CDR3 DNA: TGCGCCAGCAGCTTGGGGCTGACTAGCGGGGCAGGCGGGGAGCTGCTTTTT.

The chain recombines TRBV5-1 with TRBJ2-3; perhaps TRBD1 as D (6 bases). Germline values: CDR1 SGHRS, CDR2 YFSETQ. This CDR3 is built from 14 residues. The V and J ends lost 0 bases and 4 bases respectively, with 9 bases between them. The CDR3 DNA reads TGCGCCAGCAGCTTGGTACAGGGAGCAGATACGCAGTATTTT. Translating it yields CASSLVQGADTQYF.

In its sample, this clone was seen a few times. The chain combines TRBV28 with TRBJ1-2; tentatively, D is TRBD1 (6 bases). The V gene's germline CDR1 is MDHEN and CDR2 SYDVKM. V was trimmed by 2 bases and J by 6 bases, leaving 16 bases between them. This CDR3 contains 15 residues. CDR3 sequence: CASSLRGGTRDGYTF. CDR3 DNA: TGTGCCAGCAGTTTAAGGGGGGGGACGAGGGATGGCTACACCTTC.

The CDR3 region is CASSVDGQGASYEQYF. CDR3 nucleotides: TGTGCCAGCAGCGTAGACGGGCAGGGGGCCTCCTACGAGCAGTACTTC. The chain combines TRBV9 with TRBJ2-7; 8 nucleotides match TRBD1. Germline V gene data show CDR1 as SGDLS and CDR2 as YYNGEE. V trimming: 0 bases; J trimming: 0 bases; junction bases outside the gene matches: 5. This CDR3 contains 16 residues.

The rearrangement uses TRBV28 and TRBJ2-5; 9 bases are shared with TRBD1. The CDR3 contains 15 residues. The germline CDR1 and CDR2 sequences are MDHEN and SYDVKM. Trimming at V came to 6 bases and at J to 7 bases, leaving 12 bases not matched to a gene. CDR3 region: CASRLPGQGRPTQYF. CDR3 sequence (DNA): TGTGCCAGCAGACTCCCGGGACAGGGTCGTCCGACCCAGTACTTC.

The chain couples TRBV10-3 to TRBJ1-5, with D possibly TRBD1 on 6 matching bases. This CDR3 is 14 amino acids long. Looked up from germline, CDR1 is ENHRY and CDR2 is SYGVKD. Trimming stripped 3 bases from V and 7 bases from J, with 13 bases between. Here the CDR3 reads CAISDLGGGQPQHF. For the CDR3, the DNA is TGTGCCATCAGTGACTTAGGGGGTGGGCAGCCCCAGCATTTT.

This rearrangement joins TRBV14 to TRBJ1-1, with D unclear. Germline CDR1 and CDR2: SGHDN and FVKESK. The CDR3 is made up of 13 amino acids. Trimming left V 4 bases short and J 0 bases short, with 6 bases between. The CDR3 DNA follows: TGTGCCAGCAGCCTCCTTGTGAACACTGAAGCTTTCTTT. Protein product: CASSLLVNTEAFF.

The chain employs TRBV28 and TRBJ2-6; D gene uncertain. Germline V gives CDR1 MDHEN, CDR2 SYDVKM. This CDR3 contains 14 residues. Trimming removed 2 bases at V and 0 bases at J, with 2 bases between. CDR3 sequence: CASSLHSGANVLTF. CDR3 bases: TGTGCCAGCAGTTTACACTCTGGGGCCAACGTCCTGACTTTC.

In DNA, the CDR3 is TGTGCCAGCAGCCGAGGGCAGGCGGGGAATGAGCAGTTCTTC. As protein: CASSRGQAGNEQFF. The genes are TRBV7-6 and TRBJ2-1, with D tentatively TRBD2 (6 bases). The germline V gene has CDR1 SGHVS and CDR2 FNYEAQ. Between the trimmed V and J ends, which lost 5 bases and 7 bases, there was a span of 15 bases. The CDR3 sequence is 14 residues long. The variable domain in full, completed from reference TRBV7-6 and TRBJ2-1, reads GAGVSQSPRYKVTKRGQDVALRCDPISGHVSLYWYRQALGQGPEFLTYFNYEAQQDKSGLPNDRFSAERPEGSISTLTIQRTEQRDSAMYRCASSRGQAGNEQFFGPGTRLTVL.

The gene calls are TRBV10-3 and TRBJ1-1; D gene uncertain. The V gene's germline CDR1 is ENHRY and CDR2 SYGVKD. V lost 4 bases, J lost 0 bases, and 3 bases lay in between. The length of the CDR3 is 12 residues. As DNA, the CDR3 is TGTGCCATCAGTGCGGTGAACACTGAAGCTTTCTTT. Translation gives CAISAVNTEAFF.

The chain employs TRBV6-1 and TRBJ2-1, with TRBD1 matching over 7 bases. Per the germline V gene, CDR1 is MNHNS and CDR2 is SASEGT. CDR3 length: 14 amino acids. The junction had 2 bases not matched to a gene; V was cut back by 3 bases and J by 3 bases. The CDR3 nucleotides read TGTGCCAGCAGTGACGCAGGGGGCTACAATGAGCAGTTCTTC. It is translated as CASSDAGGYNEQFF.

The rearrangement links TRBV6-1 to TRBJ2-7, with D uncertain. V shed 6 bases and J shed 5 bases, with 8 bases lying between them. The CDR3 covers 11 residues. Germline CDR1 MNHNS, CDR2 SASEGT. The CDR3 spells CASREYNEQYF. In DNA form, the CDR3 reads TGTGCCAGCAGAGAATACAACGAGCAGTACTTC.

This chain connects TRBV4-3 to TRBJ2-7, with TRBD2 as a possible D gene (6 bases). The germline V gene encodes CDR1 LGHNA and CDR2 YSLEER. The V end was cut by 0 bases, the J end by 5 bases, with 17 bases between. The CDR3 has 16 amino acids. CDR3 sequence: CASSQDKNGPGDEQYF. CDR3 DNA: TGCGCCAGCAGCCAAGATAAGAACGGTCCGGGGGACGAGCAGTACTTC.

The chain links TRBV10-2 to TRBJ1-1; D is perhaps TRBD1 (5 bases). V lost 3 bases to trimming and J lost 6 bases, with 8 bases between them. This CDR3 is 12 amino acids long. Germline loops: CDR1 WSHSY, CDR2 SAAADI. CDR3: CASSDRAPEAFF. CDR3 sequence (DNA): TGCGCCAGCAGTGACAGGGCTCCTGAAGCTTTCTTT.

The V call is TRBV28, the J call TRBJ2-1, with 14 bases lining up with TRBD2. Germline V gene data show CDR1 as MDHEN and CDR2 as SYDVKM. The CDR3 sequence is 15 residues long. Trimming took 3 bases from V and 8 from J; bases not matched to a gene: 3. The CDR3: CASSLGLAGAHEQFF. In DNA form, the CDR3 reads TGTGCCAGCAGTTTGGGACTAGCGGGAGCCCATGAGCAGTTCTTC.

The V and J genes are TRBV27 and TRBJ2-7; a weak D match, TRBD2 (6 bases). The CDR3 is 14 residues long. CDR1 MNHEY and CDR2 SMNVEV come from the germline V gene (reference sequence). The V end lost 6 bases, the J end lost 5 bases, and 17 bases lay between the germline ends. The CDR3 reads CASSLVEGGDEQYF. For the CDR3, the DNA is TGTGCCAGCAGCCTGGTGGAGGGTGGGGACGAGCAGTACTTC.

V usage is TRBV4-2 and J usage is TRBJ1-6; D is unresolved. Germline V gene data show CDR1 as LGHNA and CDR2 as YNFKEQ. The CDR3 contains 16 residues. Deletions cut 1 base from V and 7 bases from J, with 14 bases between. In nucleotides, the CDR3 is TGTGCCAGCAGCCAAGTCGTCTCGGGGAACAATTCACCCCTCCACTTT. Translated: CASSQVVSGNNSPLHF.

This sequence joins TRBV7-8 and TRBJ2-7, with D maybe TRBD2 (5 bases). This CDR3 contains 13 residues. Germline values: CDR1 SGHVS, CDR2 FQNEAQ. Trimming took 4 bases from V and 12 from J, leaving 19 bases between them. DNA for the CDR3: TGTGCCAGCAGCTCCACGATTGAGGGAGTAAGGTACTTC. It specifies CASSSTIEGVRYF.

The chain has TRBV4-1 and TRBJ1-4; D is uncertain. CDR1 is MGHRA and CDR2 is YSYEKL in the germline V gene. This CDR3 region has 15 residues. V was pared by 5 bases and J by 6 bases, with 16 bases between. CDR3: CASSSLWSEDEKLFF. The DNA of the CDR3 is TGCGCCAGCAGCTCCCTATGGAGCGAAGATGAAAAACTGTTTTTT.

Regarding this clone: One end of the junction varies from germline; a read error may be responsible. J is TRBJ1-2 and V is TRBV10-3; TRBD1 matches at 8 bases. The germline V gene has CDR1 ENHRY and CDR2 SYGVKD. The CDR3 has 14 residues. The CDR3 region is CAIRTGETGYDYTF. The CDR3 nucleotides are TGTGCCATCAGGACAGGGGAAACAGGTTATGACTACACCTTC.